These 23 T cell receptor beta chains were all obtained from the same sample, sequenced in a study of Graves' ophthalmopathy and Graves' hyperthyroidism. The study amplified TCR beta CDR3 regions using RNA transcripts. After a first-round RT-PCR with HTBI primers, a second-round multiplex PCR was run. TCRdb called the multiplex PCR reads again in MiXCR, with one record for every CDR3 protein. The sample shows roughly 480,000 distinct CDR3 sequences, about an eighth of them seen only once. The specimen sequenced was blood. The receptors originated from a woman aged 25-40 years with Graves' ophthalmopathy.

The table lists this clonotype with a few counts. J is TRBJ1-1 and V is TRBV6-1, with a possible D match to TRBD1 (6 bases). The CDR3 has 12 amino acids. The V gene's germline CDR1 is MNHNS and CDR2 SASEGT. Trimming removed 7 bases from V and 5 bases from J, with 11 bases in between. Written as DNA, the CDR3 is TGTGCCAGCACTGCAGGACAGACTGAAGCTTTCTTT. It is translated as CASTAGQTEAFF.

This clonotype came up many times. The V and J genes are TRBV6-1 and TRBJ1-2; D is possibly TRBD1 (5 bases). Germline lookup yields CDR1 MNHNS and CDR2 SASEGT. CDR3 size: 14 residues. V was pared by 7 bases and J by 0 bases, with 12 bases between. This CDR3 is CASIRQPANYGYTF. CDR3 DNA: TGTGCCAGCATTCGACAGCCAGCTAACTATGGCTACACCTTC.

This clonotype was recorded at least ten times. The V and J genes are TRBV19 and TRBJ1-5, with D unclear. Germline V lookup: CDR1 LNHDA, CDR2 SQIVND (reference sequence). This CDR3 has 13 amino acids. V was cut by 9 bases and J by 3 bases, with 12 bases left in between. CDR3 DNA: TGTGCCAGCAGTCCCGATTCCAATCAGCCCCAGCATTTT. Residues: CASSPDSNQPQHF.

This clonotype was detected ten times or more. The chain couples TRBV27 to TRBJ2-7; 9 bases line up with TRBD2. The CDR3 is 18 amino acids. V gave up 3 bases and J gave up 1 base; unmatched junction bases: 13. Germline V gives CDR1 MNHEY, CDR2 SMNVEV (reference sequence). Written as DNA, the CDR3 is TGTGCCAGCAGTTTGAGGCGGGGGTTGGCGGGAGGGTCCTACGAGCAGTACTTC. It specifies CASSLRRGLAGGSYEQYF.

The table lists this clonotype with many counts. The chain is built from TRBV11-1 and TRBJ1-5; no clear D. The CDR3 length is 16 residues. Germline CDR1 is SGHAT and CDR2 is FQDESV (reference sequence). The V end was cut by 2 bases, the J end by 3 bases, with 14 bases between. This CDR3 reads CASSLSGGSANQPQHF. The CDR3 DNA is TGTGCCAGCAGCTTAAGTGGAGGATCCGCCAATCAGCCCCAGCATTTT.

The gene calls are TRBV7-2 and TRBJ1-6, with D hard to call. Germline V CDR1 and CDR2: SGHTA, FQGNSA. Trimming cost V 7 bases and J 9 bases, with 19 bases left between them. The CDR3 is 15 residues long. The CDR3: CASIEAWTKSSPLHF. DNA for the CDR3: TGTGCCAGCATCGAGGCCTGGACGAAGAGTTCACCCCTCCACTTT.

This clonotype occurred many times. The chain combines TRBV6-5 with TRBJ2-7; no reliable D call. V was shortened by 4 bases and J by 2 bases, with 18 bases between the two germline ends. Germline V gives CDR1 MNHEY, CDR2 SVGAGI. The CDR3 covers 16 residues. The CDR3 loop reads CASSSNGPSFTYEQYF. CDR3 DNA: TGTGCCAGCAGTTCCAACGGGCCTTCGTTCACCTACGAGCAGTACTTC.

This clonotype came up many times. An end of the junction does not agree with germline; a read error may underlie this. The chain employs TRBV5-1 and TRBJ2-5, with a weak D call TRBD1 (6 bases). The CDR3 runs to 13 residues. Looked up from germline, CDR1 is SGHRS and CDR2 is YFSETQ. CDR3 protein: CASSLQGQETQYF. The DNA for the CDR3 is TGTGCCAGCAGTTTACAGGGCCAAGAGACCCAGTACTTC.

This clonotype was recorded at least ten times. J is TRBJ2-5 and V is TRBV19, with D perhaps matching TRBD2 (7 bases). V dropped 4 bases and J dropped 13 bases, with 19 bases sitting between them. The CDR3 is made up of 13 amino acids. Germline CDR1 is LNHDA and CDR2 is SQIVND (reference sequence). The CDR3 DNA reads TGTGCCAGTAGTACCGTCCCCGGGGGGCCTCGGTACTTC. It codes for CASSTVPGGPRYF.

This clonotype showed up many times. V is TRBV7-8 and J is TRBJ2-4, with 8 bases lining up with TRBD2. Germline loops: CDR1 SGHVS, CDR2 FQNEAQ. This CDR3 is 14 amino acids long. With 6 bases clipped from V and 8 bases from J, the junction kept 9 bases outside the gene matches. This CDR3 reads CASREDGGGDIQYF. The CDR3 nucleotides are TGTGCCAGCAGGGAAGACGGGGGGGGTGACATTCAGTACTTC.

A word on this clonotype: Given a much more abundant clone one base away, this may be a read error. The rearrangement uses TRBV7-8 and TRBJ2-7; D is uncertain. Germline V lookup: CDR1 SGHVS, CDR2 FQNEAQ. The germline V and J ends were trimmed by 1 base and 3 bases, with 13 bases remaining between them. The CDR3 spans 15 residues. DNA for the CDR3: TGTGCCAGCAGCTTAGAAGTGACCTCGAACTACGAGCAGTACTTC. Protein sequence: CASSLEVTSNYEQYF.

Many counts were recorded for this clonotype. This chain uses TRBV12-3 or TRBV12-4 with TRBJ1-2; 7 bases line up with TRBD1. The CDR3 runs 15 residues. Unmatched junction bases numbered 15, after V lost 6 bases and J lost 8 bases. CDR3 in amino acids: CASSIRQGSIKGYTF. The CDR3 DNA sequence: TGTGCCAGCAGCATACGACAGGGAAGTATTAAGGGCTACACCTTC.

This clonotype was recorded many times. The chain has TRBV4-1 and TRBJ2-7; tentatively, D is TRBD1 (6 bases). V shed 0 bases and J shed 3 bases, with 12 bases lying between them. Germline V gene lookup returns CDR1 MGHRA and CDR2 YSYEKL. The CDR3 has 15 amino acids. The CDR3 region has the DNA TGCGCCAGCAGCCAAGAGAGACAGGCGGACTACGAGCAGTACTTC. As protein: CASSQERQADYEQYF.

This clonotype was detected ten times or more. The chain recombines TRBV2 with TRBJ2-7; the D gene is possibly TRBD1 (5 bases). CDR1 is SNHLY, CDR2 FYNNEI, per germline. This CDR3 has 15 residues. V was clipped by 8 bases and J by 1 base, with 18 bases between them. The CDR3 DNA sequence: TGTGCCAGCGGCCTTGGGGCAGGCCGATCCTACGAGCAGTACTTC. This translates into CASGLGAGRSYEQYF.

This clonotype showed up many times. V and J are TRBV3-1 and TRBJ1-1, with 8 bases aligning to TRBD1. V lost 6 bases, J lost 7 bases, and 10 bases stayed unmatched. The CDR3 sequence is 14 residues long. Looked up from germline, CDR1 is LGHDT and CDR2 is YNNKEL (reference sequence). For the CDR3, the DNA is TGTGCCAGCAGACCTAGGGACAGGAGGAGTGAAGCTTTCTTT. This translates into CASRPRDRRSEAFF.

This clonotype was counted at least ten times. V and J are TRBV12-3 or TRBV12-4 and TRBJ1-2, with 7 bases identical to TRBD1. The V and J ends lost 5 bases and 6 bases, in that order; junction bases with no gene match: 6. This CDR3 contains 13 residues. CDR3 loop: CASSPGQDNGYTF. DNA for the CDR3: TGTGCCAGCAGTCCCGGACAGGATAATGGCTACACCTTC.

There are many counts of this clonotype. The chain combines TRBV20-1 with TRBJ1-6; weak D call: TRBD1 (5 bases). Trimming took 3 bases from V and 8 from J, leaving 14 bases between them. The CDR3 totals 14 residues. Germline V gives CDR1 DFQATT, CDR2 SNEGSKA (reference sequence). The CDR3 here is CSASVGDSDSPLHF. CDR3 coding DNA: TGCAGTGCTAGTGTGGGAGACAGCGATTCACCCCTCCACTTT.

V usage is TRBV5-1 and J usage is TRBJ2-7, with D perhaps given as TRBD1 or TRBD2 (5 bases each). From germline, CDR1 is SGHRS and CDR2 YFSETQ. Trimming removed 5 bases from V and 6 bases from J, with 21 bases in between. The CDR3 is 15 amino acids. Here the CDR3 DNA reads TGCGCCAGCAGGGTCTCCCTGGGACGCCTCTCCGAGCAGTACTTC. This gives the protein CASRVSLGRLSEQYF. Using reference TRBV5-1 and TRBJ2-7 for the parts outside the CDR3, the full variable domain is KAGVTQTPRYLIKTRGQQVTLSCSPISGHRSVSWYQQTPGQGLQFLFEYFSETQRNKGNFPGRFSGRQFSNSRSEMNVSTLELGDSALYLCASRVSLGRLSEQYFGPGTRLTVT.

This clonotype came up many times. The chain recombines TRBV6-1 with TRBJ2-5; D is unclear. Germline CDR1 is MNHNS and CDR2 is SASEGT. The CDR3 contains 17 residues. The V end lost 1 base, the J end lost 1 base, and 16 bases lay between the germline ends. The CDR3 protein is CASSEGHSLPFQETQYF. In DNA form, the CDR3 reads TGTGCCAGCAGTGAAGGCCACAGTTTACCTTTCCAAGAGACCCAGTACTTC.

This clonotype was observed at least ten times. The V call is TRBV20-1, the J call TRBJ2-7, with TRBD1 matching over 7 bases. This CDR3 spans 14 amino acids. Germline-derived CDR1 and CDR2 are DFQATT and SNEGSKA (reference sequence). CDR3 sequence: CSLPGTVSSYEQYF. The CDR3 bases are TGCAGCCTGCCCGGGACAGTCAGCTCCTACGAGCAGTACTTC.

Many counts were recorded for this clonotype. This sequence joins TRBV27 and TRBJ1-1; D may be TRBD1 (5 bases). Germline V gene lookup returns CDR1 MNHEY and CDR2 SMNVEV (reference sequence). Between the trimmed V and J ends, which lost 1 base and 3 bases, there was a span of 15 bases. This CDR3 contains 16 residues. Here the CDR3 DNA reads TGTGCCAGCAGTTTATGGGACTCCGGACGGGACACTGAAGCTTTCTTT. This encodes CASSLWDSGRDTEAFF.

This clonotype appeared many times. This chain links TRBV28 with TRBJ2-5, with D possibly being TRBD1 (6 bases). Germline CDR1 and CDR2: MDHEN and SYDVKM. This CDR3 is built from 14 residues. Trimming took 4 bases from V and 2 from J, leaving 11 bases between them. CDR3 sequence reads: CASSWQGRQETQYF. CDR3 DNA sequence: TGTGCCAGCAGTTGGCAGGGGAGACAAGAGACCCAGTACTTC.

This clonotype was recorded many times. The CDR3 sequence is CSGLDRTGYGYTF. DNA for the CDR3: TGCAGCGGACTGGACAGGACGGGCTATGGCTACACCTTC. V and J are TRBV29-1 and TRBJ1-2; TRBD1 matches at 7 bases. The CDR3 sequence is 13 residues long. Looked up from germline, CDR1 is SQVTM and CDR2 is ANQGSEA. Trimming cost V 7 bases and J 4 bases; bases outside gene matches: 9.